The 15 T cell receptor beta chains below all came from one sample that was sequenced in a study of shared clonotypes between healthy human individuals. The protocol was immunoSEQ multiplex PCR, while the TCRdb copy is restricted to in-frame clones and leaves out a portion. Among about half a million clones listed, roughly 80% were seen once. The sample was PBMCs. Source of these receptors: a woman aged 40 to 49 in good health. Some clones in this sample may be carry-over from other donors' samples.

The V gene is TRBV4-1, the J gene TRBJ1-1, with TRBD1 as a possible D gene (6 bases). Trimming took off 1 base at V and 4 bases at J, with 13 bases between the two ends. In germline, CDR1 is MGHRA, CDR2 YSYEKL. The CDR3 is 15 amino acids. CDR3 DNA sequence: TGCGCCAGCAGCCAAGGAGTCCTCAGGGGCACTGAAGCTTTCTTT. Its protein is CASSQGVLRGTEAFF.

As regards this clone: With a far larger clone one base away, a read error is the likely cause. Distinct nucleotide sequences in the sample also encode this CDR3. This sequence joins TRBV7-9 and TRBJ1-1, with D unresolved. Germline loops: CDR1 SEHNR, CDR2 FQNEAQ (reference sequence). This CDR3 contains 12 residues. V was clipped by 5 bases and J by 8 bases, with 12 bases between them. The CDR3 bases are TGTGCCAGCAGCAAAACAAGCACCGAAGCTTTCTTT. It is translated as CASSKTSTEAFF.

A few counts support this clone. This chain uses TRBV19 with TRBJ2-5; weak D call: TRBD2 (6 bases). Trimming took off 6 bases at V and 2 bases at J, with 13 bases between the two ends. From germline, CDR1 is LNHDA and CDR2 SQIVND (reference sequence). The CDR3 runs 14 residues. The CDR3 coding sequence is TGTGCCAGTAGCCTTCCGGGACTTCAAGAGACCCAGTACTTC. Translating it yields CASSLPGLQETQYF.

J is TRBJ2-2 and V is TRBV7-3, with 7 bases matching TRBD2. The CDR3 length is 16 residues. The V and J ends lost 4 bases and 0 bases, in that order; junction bases with no gene match: 5. Per germline, CDR1 SGHTA and CDR2 FQGTGA. The CDR3 protein is CASSWASGPNTGELFF. For the CDR3, the DNA is TGTGCCAGCAGCTGGGCTAGCGGACCGAACACCGGGGAGCTGTTTTTT.

This clone was found once. V and J are TRBV27 and TRBJ1-4, with TRBD1 matching over 7 bases. J was trimmed by 8 bases and V by 3 bases; bases with no gene match: 6. Germline CDR1 and CDR2: MNHEY and SMNVEV (reference sequence). There are 14 residues in the CDR3. For the CDR3, the DNA is TGTGCCAGCAGTTTCGACAGGGACGAGGAAAAACTGTTTTTT. It specifies CASSFDRDEEKLFF.

The chain is built from TRBV28 and TRBJ2-7, with 12 bases lining up with TRBD1. Germline V gene lookup returns CDR1 MDHEN and CDR2 SYDVKM. V was pared by 4 bases and J by 6 bases, with 7 bases of the junction left unmatched. The CDR3 has 15 residues. The CDR3 reads CASSSPGTGGGEQYF. DNA for the CDR3: TGTGCCAGCAGTTCTCCCGGGACAGGGGGCGGCGAGCAGTACTTC. Variable domain in full (rest from reference TRBV28 and TRBJ2-7): DVKVTQSSRYLVKRTGEKVFLECVQDMDHENMFWYRQDPGLGLRLIYFSYDVKMKEKGDIPEGYSVSREKKERFSLILESASTNQTSMYLCASSSPGTGGGEQYFGPGTRLTVT.

Remarks on this clone: Additional DNA sequences in this sample encode the identical CDR3. This rearrangement joins TRBV19 to TRBJ1-1; D is perhaps TRBD1 (5 bases). Germline CDR1 is LNHDA and CDR2 is SQIVND (reference sequence). CDR3 length equals 13 residues. V shed 3 bases and J shed 4 bases, with 9 bases lying between them. In DNA form, the CDR3 reads TGTGCCAGTAGTATTGGGGGGGGCACTGAAGCTTTCTTT. Its protein is CASSIGGGTEAFF.

The sample holds one count of this clone. The chain is built from TRBV10-3 and TRBJ1-5; TRBD1 matches at 11 bases. Trimming took 3 bases from V and 7 from J; bases not matched to a gene: 5. The CDR3 totals 15 residues. Per germline, CDR1 ENHRY and CDR2 SYGVKD. CDR3 protein: CAISEWGQGGQPQHF. The DNA for the CDR3 is TGTGCCATCAGTGAATGGGGACAGGGGGGCCAGCCCCAGCATTTT.

In this sample, this clone turned up once. The CDR3 DNA follows: TGTGCCAGCAGCGCTCATGGACAGGGGAAGAACACCGGGGAGCTGTTTTTT. Its protein product is CASSAHGQGKNTGELFF. The genes are TRBV9 and TRBJ2-2, with 9 bases fitting TRBD1. The trim removed 3 bases at V and 1 base at J, leaving 7 bases unmatched. The germline CDR1 and CDR2 sequences are SGDLS and YYNGEE. This CDR3 has 17 amino acids.

The sample holds a few counts of this clone. The same CDR3 also results from other DNA sequences found in this sample. The J gene is TRBJ1-3, the V gene TRBV28; weak D call: TRBD1 (5 bases). V was clipped by 3 bases and J by 4 bases, with 10 bases between them. Looked up from germline, CDR1 is MDHEN and CDR2 is SYDVKM. The CDR3 has 14 amino acids. The CDR3 nucleotides are TGTGCCAGCAGTTTCGGGGGTGGAGGAAACACCATATATTTT. Translation gives CASSFGGGGNTIYF.

On this clone: The junction departs from the called germline gene at one end, perhaps through a read error. The chain has TRBV5-1 and TRBJ2-5; weak D call: TRBD2 (7 bases). There are 15 residues in the CDR3. The germline gives CDR1 SGHRS, CDR2 YFSETQ. The CDR3 is CASSLGGGSRGTQYF. The CDR3 region has the DNA TGCGCTAGCAGCTTGGGGGGCGGGAGTAGAGGTACCCAGTACTTC.

Concerning this clone itself: The junction does not match germline at one end; this may be a read error. The same CDR3 arises from other DNA sequences in this sample as well. The chain uses TRBV7-8 and TRBJ2-7; D unresolved. The germline V gene has CDR1 SGHVS and CDR2 FQNEAQ. The CDR3 runs 15 residues. CDR3 nucleotide sequence: TGTGCCAGTAGTTTCCTCCGCTACTCACCCTACGAGCAGTATTTC. Translation gives CASSFLRYSPYEQYF.

This clone was counted a few times. A much bigger clone sits one base away, suggesting this may be a read error. The missing conserved phenylalanine or tryptophan at the end of this CDR3 makes a read error likely. This same CDR3 is encoded by further DNA sequences in the sample. The chain carries TRBV2 and TRBJ2-7; the D gene is possibly TRBD1 (6 bases). V lost 7 bases to trimming and J lost 5 bases, with 18 bases between them. CDR3 length: 14 amino acids. Germline V gene data show CDR1 as SNHLY and CDR2 as FYNNEI. This CDR3 reads CASTSLGASDEQYL. In nucleotides, the CDR3 is TGTGCCAGCACCTCCCTGGGGGCGTCGGACGAGCAGTACCTC.

This clone was counted a single time. The chain uses TRBV28 and TRBJ1-2; 7 positions agree with TRBD1. This CDR3 comprises 14 residues. Trimming at V came to 6 bases and at J to 7 bases, leaving 11 bases not matched to a gene. Germline V gene lookup returns CDR1 MDHEN and CDR2 SYDVKM. In DNA form, the CDR3 reads TGTGCCAGCAGGCCCGGGACAGAGCGACGTGGCTACACCTTC. Translation gives CASRPGTERRGYTF.

A single count supports this clone. The genes are TRBV5-8 and TRBJ1-5, with TRBD1 identical over 8 bases. In germline, CDR1 is SGHTS, CDR2 YDEGEE. The length of the CDR3 is 17 residues. The trim removed 3 bases at V and 3 bases at J, leaving 11 bases unmatched. For the CDR3, the DNA is TGTGCCAGCAGCTGGGGGGCAGGGGGCCCATTCAATCAGCCCCAGCATTTT. This codes for CASSWGAGGPFNQPQHF.